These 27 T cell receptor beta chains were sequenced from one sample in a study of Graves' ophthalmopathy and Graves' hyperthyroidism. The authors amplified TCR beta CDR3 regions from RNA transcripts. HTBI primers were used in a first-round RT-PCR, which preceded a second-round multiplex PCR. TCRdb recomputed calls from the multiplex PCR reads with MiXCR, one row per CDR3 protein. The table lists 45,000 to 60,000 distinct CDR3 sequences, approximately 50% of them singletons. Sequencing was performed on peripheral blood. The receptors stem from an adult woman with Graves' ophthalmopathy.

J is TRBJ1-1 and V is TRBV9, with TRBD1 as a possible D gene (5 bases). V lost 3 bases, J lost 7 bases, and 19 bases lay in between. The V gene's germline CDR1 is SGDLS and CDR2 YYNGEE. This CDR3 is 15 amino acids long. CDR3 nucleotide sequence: TGTGCCAGCAGCGGTGGGATCCAGGGTGGTAATGAAGCTTTCTTT. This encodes CASSGGIQGGNEAFF.

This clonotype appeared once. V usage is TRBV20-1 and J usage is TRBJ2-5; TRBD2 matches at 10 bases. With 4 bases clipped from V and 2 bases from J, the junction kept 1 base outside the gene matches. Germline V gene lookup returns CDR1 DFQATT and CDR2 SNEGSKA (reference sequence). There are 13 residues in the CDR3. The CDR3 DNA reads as TGCAGTGCTACTAGCGGGAGTCAAGAGACCCAGTACTTC. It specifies CSATSGSQETQYF.

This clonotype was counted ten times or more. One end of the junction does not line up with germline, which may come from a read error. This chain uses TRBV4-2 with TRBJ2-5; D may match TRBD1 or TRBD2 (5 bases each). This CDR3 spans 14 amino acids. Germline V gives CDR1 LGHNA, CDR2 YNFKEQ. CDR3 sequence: CASSEGDPQGTQYF. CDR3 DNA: TGTGCCAGCAGCGAAGGGGACCCTCAAGGGACCCAGTACTTC.

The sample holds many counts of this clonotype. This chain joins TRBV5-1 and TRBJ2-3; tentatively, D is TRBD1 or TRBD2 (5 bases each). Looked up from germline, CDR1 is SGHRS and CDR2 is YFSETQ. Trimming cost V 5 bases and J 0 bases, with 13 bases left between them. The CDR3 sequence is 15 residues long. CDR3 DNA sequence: TGCGCCAGCAGATTCCAGGGAGTCAGCACAGATACGCAGTATTTT. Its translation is CASRFQGVSTDTQYF. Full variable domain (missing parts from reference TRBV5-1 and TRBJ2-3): KAGVTQTPRYLIKTRGQQVTLSCSPISGHRSVSWYQQTPGQGLQFLFEYFSETQRNKGNFPGRFSGRQFSNSRSEMNVSTLELGDSALYLCASRFQGVSTDTQYFGPGTRLTVL.

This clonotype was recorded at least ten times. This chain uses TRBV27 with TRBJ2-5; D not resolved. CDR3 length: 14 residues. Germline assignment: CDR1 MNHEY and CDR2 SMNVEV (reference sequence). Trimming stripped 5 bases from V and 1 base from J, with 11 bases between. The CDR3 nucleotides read TGTGCCAGCAGTATCCGGCAGTTCCAAGAGACCCAGTACTTC. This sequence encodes CASSIRQFQETQYF.

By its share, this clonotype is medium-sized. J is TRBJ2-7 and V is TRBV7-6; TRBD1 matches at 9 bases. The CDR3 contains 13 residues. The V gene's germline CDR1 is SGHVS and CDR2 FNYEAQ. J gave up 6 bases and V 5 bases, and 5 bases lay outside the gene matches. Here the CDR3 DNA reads TGTGCCAGCAGCCGGGACAGGGCGGGCGAGCAGTACTTC. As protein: CASSRDRAGEQYF.

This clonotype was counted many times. As DNA, the CDR3 is TGTGCCAGCAGTTTATCGCAGGCAAGCAATCAGCCCCAGCATTTT. Amino acid sequence: CASSLSQASNQPQHF. This chain links TRBV28 with TRBJ1-5, with D hard to call. The V and J ends lost 1 base and 1 base respectively, with 8 bases between them. The germline V gene encodes CDR1 MDHEN and CDR2 SYDVKM. This CDR3 has 15 amino acids.

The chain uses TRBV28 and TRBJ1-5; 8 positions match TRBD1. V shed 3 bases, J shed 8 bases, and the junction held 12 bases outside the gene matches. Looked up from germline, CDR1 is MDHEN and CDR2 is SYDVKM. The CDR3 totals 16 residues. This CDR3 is CASSLNQGASNKPQHF. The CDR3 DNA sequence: TGTGCCAGCAGTTTGAACCAGGGGGCCTCCAACAAGCCCCAGCATTTT.

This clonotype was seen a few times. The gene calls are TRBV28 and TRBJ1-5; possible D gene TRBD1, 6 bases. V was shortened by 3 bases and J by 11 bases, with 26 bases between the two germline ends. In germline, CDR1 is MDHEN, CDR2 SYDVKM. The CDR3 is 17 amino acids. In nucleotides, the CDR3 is TGTGCCAGCAGTTTTAACAGGGAGATCAAATTCAGAGGGGCCCAGCATTTT. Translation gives CASSFNREIKFRGAQHF.

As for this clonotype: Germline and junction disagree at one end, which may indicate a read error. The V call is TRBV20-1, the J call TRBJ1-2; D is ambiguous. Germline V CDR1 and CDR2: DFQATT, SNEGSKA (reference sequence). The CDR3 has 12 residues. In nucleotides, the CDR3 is TGCAGCGCTAGAGAAGGCAACTATGGCTACACCTTC. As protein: CSAREGNYGYTF.

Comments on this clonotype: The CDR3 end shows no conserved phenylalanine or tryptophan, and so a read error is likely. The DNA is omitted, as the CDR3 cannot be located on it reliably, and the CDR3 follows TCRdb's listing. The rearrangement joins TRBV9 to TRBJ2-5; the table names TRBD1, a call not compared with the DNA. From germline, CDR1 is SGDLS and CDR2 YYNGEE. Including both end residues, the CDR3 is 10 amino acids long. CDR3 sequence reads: CASSGTGQRV.

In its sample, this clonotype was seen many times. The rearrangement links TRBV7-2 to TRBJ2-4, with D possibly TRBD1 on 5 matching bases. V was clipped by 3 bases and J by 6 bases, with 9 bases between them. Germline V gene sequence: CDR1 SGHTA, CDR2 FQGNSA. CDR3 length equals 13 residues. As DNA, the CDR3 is TGTGCCAGCAGCTTGGGGCCTCCAAACATTCAGTACTTC. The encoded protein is CASSLGPPNIQYF.

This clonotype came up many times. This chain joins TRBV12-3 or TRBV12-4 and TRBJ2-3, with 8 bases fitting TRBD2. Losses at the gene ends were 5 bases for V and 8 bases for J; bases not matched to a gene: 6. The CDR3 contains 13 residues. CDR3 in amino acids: CASSPGGGSTQYF. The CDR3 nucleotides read TGTGCCAGCAGTCCCGGGGGGGGAAGTACGCAGTATTTT.

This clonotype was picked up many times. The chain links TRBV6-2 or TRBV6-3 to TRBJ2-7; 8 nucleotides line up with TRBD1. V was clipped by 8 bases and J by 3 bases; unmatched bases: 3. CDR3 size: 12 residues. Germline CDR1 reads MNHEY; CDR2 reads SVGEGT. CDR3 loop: CASGTGGYEQYF. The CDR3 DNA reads TGTGCCAGCGGGACAGGAGGCTACGAGCAGTACTTC.

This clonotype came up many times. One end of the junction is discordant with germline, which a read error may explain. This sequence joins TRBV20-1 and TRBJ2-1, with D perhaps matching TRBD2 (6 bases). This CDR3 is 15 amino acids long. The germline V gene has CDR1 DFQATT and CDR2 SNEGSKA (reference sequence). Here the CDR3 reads CSARERDSSSNEQFF. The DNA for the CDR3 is TGCAGTGCTAGAGAAAGGGACTCGTCCTCCAATGAGCAGTTCTTC.

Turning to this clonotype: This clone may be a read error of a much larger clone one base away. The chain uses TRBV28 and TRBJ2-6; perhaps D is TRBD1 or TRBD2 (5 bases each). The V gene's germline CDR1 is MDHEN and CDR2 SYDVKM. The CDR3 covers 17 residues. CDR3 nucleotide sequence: TGTGCCAGCAGTTTAGGGGGTCCAAGCTCTGGGGCCAACGTCCGGACTTTC. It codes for CASSLGGPSSGANVRTF.

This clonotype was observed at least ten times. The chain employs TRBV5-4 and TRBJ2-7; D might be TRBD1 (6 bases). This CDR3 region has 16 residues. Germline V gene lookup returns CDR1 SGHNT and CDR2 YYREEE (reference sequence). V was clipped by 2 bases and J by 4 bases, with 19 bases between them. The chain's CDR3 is CASSLGGSVLGYEQYF. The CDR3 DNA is TGTGCCAGCAGCTTAGGGGGAAGCGTCTTGGGGTACGAGCAGTACTTC.

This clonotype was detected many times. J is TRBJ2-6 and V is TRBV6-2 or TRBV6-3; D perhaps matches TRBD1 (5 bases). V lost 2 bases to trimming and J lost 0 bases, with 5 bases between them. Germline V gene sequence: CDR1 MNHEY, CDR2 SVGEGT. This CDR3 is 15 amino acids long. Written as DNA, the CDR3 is TGTGCCAGCAGTTACGACAGCTCTGGGGCCAACGTCCTGACTTTC. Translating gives CASSYDSSGANVLTF.

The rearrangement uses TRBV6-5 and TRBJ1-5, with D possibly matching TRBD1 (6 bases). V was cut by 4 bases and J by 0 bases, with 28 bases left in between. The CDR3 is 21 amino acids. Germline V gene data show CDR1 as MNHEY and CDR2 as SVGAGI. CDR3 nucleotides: TGTGCCAGCAGTTTAGTCGTCGTAGGCTCGAAGGGGGGCAATAGCAATCAGCCCCAGCATTTT. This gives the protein CASSLVVVGSKGGNSNQPQHF.

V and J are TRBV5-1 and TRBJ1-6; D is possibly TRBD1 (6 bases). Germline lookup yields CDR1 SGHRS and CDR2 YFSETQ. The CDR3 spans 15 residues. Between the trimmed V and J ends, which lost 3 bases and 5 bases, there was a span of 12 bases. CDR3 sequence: CASSWGAGDNSPLHF. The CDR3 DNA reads TGCGCCAGCAGCTGGGGGGCAGGGGATAATTCACCCCTCCACTTT.

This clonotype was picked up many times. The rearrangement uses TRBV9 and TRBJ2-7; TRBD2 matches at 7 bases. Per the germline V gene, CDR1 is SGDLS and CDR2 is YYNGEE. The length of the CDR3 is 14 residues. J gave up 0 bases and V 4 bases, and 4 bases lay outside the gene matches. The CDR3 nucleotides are TGTGCCAGCAGCCCAACGGGGGGCTCCTACGAGCAGTACTTC. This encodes CASSPTGGSYEQYF. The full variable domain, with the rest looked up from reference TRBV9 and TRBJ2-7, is DSGVTQTPKHLITATGQRVTLRCSPRSGDLSVYWYQQSLDQGLQFLIQYYNGEERAKGNILERFSAQQFPDLHSELNLSSLELGDSALYFCASSPTGGSYEQYFGPGTRLTVT.

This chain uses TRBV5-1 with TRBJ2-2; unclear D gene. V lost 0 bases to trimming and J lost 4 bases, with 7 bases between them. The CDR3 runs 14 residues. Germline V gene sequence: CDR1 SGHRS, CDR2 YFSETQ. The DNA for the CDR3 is TGCGCCAGCAGCTTGGAGACGGTCACCGGGGAGCTGTTTTTT. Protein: CASSLETVTGELFF.

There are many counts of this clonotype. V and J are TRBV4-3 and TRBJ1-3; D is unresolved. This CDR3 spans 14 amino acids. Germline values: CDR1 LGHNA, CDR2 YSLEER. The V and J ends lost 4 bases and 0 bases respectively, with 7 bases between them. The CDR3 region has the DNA TGCGCCAGCAGCCTTCACTCCTCTGGAAACACCATATATTTT. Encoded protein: CASSLHSSGNTIYF.

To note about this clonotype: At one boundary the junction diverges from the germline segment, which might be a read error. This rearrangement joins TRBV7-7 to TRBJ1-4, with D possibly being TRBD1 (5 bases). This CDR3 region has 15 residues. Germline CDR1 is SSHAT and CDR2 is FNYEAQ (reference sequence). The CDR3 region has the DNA TGTGCTAGCAGCTTAGCGGCAGGGTGGAATGAAAAACTGTTTTTT. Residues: CASSLAAGWNEKLFF. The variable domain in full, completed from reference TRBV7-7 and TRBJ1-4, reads GAGVSQSPRYKVTKRGQDVTLRCDPISSHATLYWYQQALGQGPEFLTYFNYEAQPDKSGLPSDRFSAERPEGSISTLTIQRTEQRDSAMYRCASSLAAGWNEKLFFGSGTQLSVL.

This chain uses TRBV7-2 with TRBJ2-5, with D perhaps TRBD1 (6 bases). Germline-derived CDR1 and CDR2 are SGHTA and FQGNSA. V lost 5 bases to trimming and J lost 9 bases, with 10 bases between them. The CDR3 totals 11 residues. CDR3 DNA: TGTGCCAGCAGCCCAAGACAGGCCCAGTACTTC. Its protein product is CASSPRQAQYF.

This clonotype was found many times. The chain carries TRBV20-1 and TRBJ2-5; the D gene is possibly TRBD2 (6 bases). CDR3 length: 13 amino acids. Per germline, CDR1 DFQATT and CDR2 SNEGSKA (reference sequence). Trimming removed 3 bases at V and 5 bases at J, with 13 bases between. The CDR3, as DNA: TGCAGTGCTAGGGGTACGGGAGTGGAGACCCAGTACTTC. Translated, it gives CSARGTGVETQYF.

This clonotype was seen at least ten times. The CDR3 DNA reads as TGTGCCAGTAGTATAACTCGGTCCTCTGGAAACACCATATATTTT. It codes for CASSITRSSGNTIYF. V gene TRBV19 combines with J gene TRBJ1-3, with no clear D. Germline V CDR1 and CDR2: LNHDA, SQIVND (reference sequence). The CDR3 has 15 residues. Trimming took 2 bases from V and 0 from J, leaving 8 bases between them.